A selection of T cell receptor beta chains follows, all from one sample in a study of technical replicates of blood from a few donors. Produced via immunoSEQ multiplex PCR; TCRdb's table is partial and in-frame only. The data show approximately 75,000 clones, about 97% seen once. The sequenced sample consisted of T cells isolated from PBMCs. All receptors come from a human donor in good health. Each CDR3 is given with its conserved first and last residue. D genes are given only for firm matches. Part of the rows lack a size; the others show once, few, many or a class for expanded clones.

CDR3 length: 13
D gene: -
clone size: -
J gene: TRBJ1-1
V gene: TRBV15
CDR3 protein: CATSRVGDTEAFF
CDR3 DNA: TGTGCCACCAGCAGAGTAGGGGACACTGAAGCTTTCTTT

CDR3 length: 16
D gene: TRBD2
clone size: -
J gene: TRBJ2-1
V gene: TRBV9
CDR3 protein: CASSPQWLAEHNEQFF
CDR3 DNA: TGTGCCAGCAGCCCCCAGTGGCTAGCGGAGCACAATGAGCAGTTCTTC

CDR3 length: 12
D gene: -
clone size: -
J gene: TRBJ2-7
V gene: TRBV7-2
CDR3 protein: CASRIGGYEQYF
CDR3 DNA: TGTGCCAGCCGCATCGGGGGCTACGAGCAGTACTTC

CDR3 length: 12
D gene: TRBD2
clone size: -
J gene: TRBJ2-7
V gene: TRBV19
CDR3 protein: CASRLGGYEQYF
CDR3 DNA: TGTGCCAGTAGACTCGGGGGGTACGAGCAGTACTTC

CDR3 length: 15
D gene: TRBD2
clone size: -
J gene: TRBJ2-1
V gene: TRBV19
CDR3 protein: CASTPQREAYNEQFF
CDR3 DNA: TGTGCCAGTACCCCCCAGCGGGAAGCATACAATGAGCAGTTCTTC

CDR3 length: 15
D gene: TRBD2
clone size: -
J gene: TRBJ2-1
V gene: TRBV2
CDR3 protein: CASSIGLAGSPEQFF
CDR3 DNA: TGTGCCAGCAGTATAGGACTAGCGGGATCCCCTGAGCAGTTCTTC

CDR3 length: 15
D gene: -
clone size: -
J gene: TRBJ2-7
V gene: TRBV27
CDR3 protein: CASRDAGLLSYEQYF
CDR3 DNA: TGTGCCAGCAGAGACGCGGGACTCCTCTCCTACGAGCAGTACTTC

CDR3 length: 16
D gene: TRBD2
clone size: -
J gene: TRBJ2-7
V gene: TRBV5-5
CDR3 protein: CASSFTVTSGKYEQYF
CDR3 DNA: TGTGCCAGCAGCTTCACTGTGACTAGCGGGAAGTACGAGCAGTACTTC

CDR3 length: 14
D gene: TRBD2
clone size: -
J gene: TRBJ2-5
V gene: TRBV14
CDR3 protein: CASSQDRTSGGRYF
CDR3 DNA: TGTGCCAGCAGCCAAGATAGGACTAGCGGGGGCCGGTACTTC

CDR3 length: 13
D gene: -
clone size: -
J gene: TRBJ2-2
V gene: TRBV6-5
CDR3 protein: CASSLGARGELFF
CDR3 DNA: TGTGCCAGCAGTTTGGGGGCGCGGGGGGAGCTGTTTTTT

CDR3 length: 16
D gene: TRBD1
clone size: -
J gene: TRBJ1-2
V gene: TRBV12-5
CDR3 protein: CASGLVPGQGADGYTF
CDR3 DNA: TGTGCTAGTGGTTTGGTACCGGGACAGGGGGCCGATGGCTACACCTTC

CDR3 length: 15
D gene: TRBD1
clone size: -
J gene: TRBJ2-6
V gene: TRBV6-1
CDR3 protein: CASSIRDSGANVLTF
CDR3 DNA: TGTGCCAGCAGTATCCGGGACAGTGGGGCCAACGTCCTGACTTTC

CDR3 length: 18
D gene: TRBD2
clone size: once
J gene: TRBJ2-1
V gene: TRBV5-8
CDR3 protein: CASKVGTRGLASYNEQFF
CDR3 DNA: TGTGCCAGCAAAGTGGGTACTCGGGGACTAGCATCCTACAATGAGCAGTTCTTC

CDR3 length: 13
D gene: -
clone size: -
J gene: TRBJ1-5
V gene: TRBV27
CDR3 protein: CASSLYPHQPQHF
CDR3 DNA: TGTGCCAGCAGTTTATATCCTCATCAGCCCCAGCATTTT

CDR3 length: 14
D gene: TRBD1
clone size: -
J gene: TRBJ1-4
V gene: TRBV6-5
CDR3 protein: CASRRQGRNEKLFF
CDR3 DNA: TGTGCCAGCAGACGACAGGGGAGGAATGAAAAACTGTTTTTT

CDR3 length: 13
D gene: -
clone size: -
J gene: TRBJ2-7
V gene: TRBV27
CDR3 protein: CASSLAISDEQYF
CDR3 DNA: TGTGCCAGCAGTTTAGCTATCAGCGACGAGCAGTACTTC

CDR3 length: 14
D gene: -
clone size: -
J gene: TRBJ2-7
V gene: TRBV6-1
CDR3 protein: CASSARDLAYEQYF
CDR3 DNA: TGTGCCAGCAGTGCCCGGGACTTAGCCTACGAGCAGTACTTC

CDR3 length: 13
D gene: -
clone size: once
J gene: TRBJ2-7
V gene: TRBV5-6
CDR3 protein: CASNRERGSEQYF
CDR3 DNA: TGTGCCAGCAACAGGGAAAGGGGGAGCGAGCAGTACTTC

CDR3 length: 14
D gene: TRBD2
clone size: -
J gene: TRBJ2-7
V gene: TRBV6-1
CDR3 protein: CASTGLAGVGEQYF
CDR3 DNA: TGTGCCAGCACCGGACTAGCGGGAGTAGGTGAGCAGTACTTC

CDR3 length: 17
D gene: TRBD2
clone size: -
J gene: TRBJ2-1
V gene: TRBV7-8
CDR3 protein: CASSFRRGAGGYNEQFF
CDR3 DNA: TGTGCCAGCAGCTTCCGGAGAGGGGCGGGAGGGTACAATGAGCAGTTCTTC

CDR3 length: 13
D gene: TRBD1
clone size: -
J gene: TRBJ1-1
V gene: TRBV6-5
CDR3 protein: CASSSTPGQRAFF
CDR3 DNA: TGTGCCAGCAGTTCAACCCCGGGACAGAGGGCTTTCTTT

CDR3 length: 16
D gene: TRBD2
clone size: -
J gene: TRBJ2-3
V gene: TRBV4-1
CDR3 protein: CASSLPSGGGADTQYF
CDR3 DNA: TGCGCCAGCAGCCTACCGAGCGGGGGGGGCGCAGATACGCAGTATTTT

CDR3 length: 14
D gene: -
clone size: -
J gene: TRBJ2-7
V gene: TRBV19
CDR3 protein: CASSLGESSYEQYF
CDR3 DNA: TGTGCCAGTAGTCTAGGGGAGAGCTCCTACGAGCAGTACTTC

CDR3 length: 16
D gene: -
clone size: once
J gene: TRBJ2-1
V gene: TRBV7-7
CDR3 protein: CASSPRLGGRYNEQFF
CDR3 DNA: TGTGCCAGCAGCCCTCGCCTGGGGGGTAGATACAATGAGCAGTTCTTC

CDR3 length: 10
D gene: -
clone size: -
J gene: TRBJ2-2
V gene: TRBV20-1
CDR3 protein: CSAPTGELFF
CDR3 DNA: TGCAGTGCTCCGACCGGGGAGCTGTTTTTT

CDR3 length: 11
D gene: -
clone size: -
J gene: TRBJ2-1
V gene: TRBV29-1
CDR3 protein: CSVMAGNEQFF
CDR3 DNA: TGCAGCGTTATGGCAGGTAATGAGCAGTTCTTC

CDR3 length: 13
D gene: -
clone size: once
J gene: TRBJ1-1
V gene: TRBV5-1
CDR3 protein: CASSYDWNTEAFF
CDR3 DNA: TGCGCCAGCAGCTACGACTGGAACACTGAAGCTTTCTTT